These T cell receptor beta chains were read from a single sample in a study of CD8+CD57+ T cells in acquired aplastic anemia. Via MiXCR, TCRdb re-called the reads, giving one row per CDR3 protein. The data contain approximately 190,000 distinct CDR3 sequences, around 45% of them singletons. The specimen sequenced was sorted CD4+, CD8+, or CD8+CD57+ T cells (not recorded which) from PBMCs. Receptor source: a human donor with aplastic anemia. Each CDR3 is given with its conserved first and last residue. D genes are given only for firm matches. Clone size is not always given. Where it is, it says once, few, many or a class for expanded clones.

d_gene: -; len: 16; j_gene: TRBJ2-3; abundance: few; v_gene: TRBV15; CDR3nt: TGTGCCACCACACCCGGGGTCAGGGCTAGCACAGATACGCAGTATTTT; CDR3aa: CATTPGVRASTDTQYF
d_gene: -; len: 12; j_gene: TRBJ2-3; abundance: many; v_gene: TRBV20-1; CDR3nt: TGCAGTGCTAGGATAGGCACAGATACGCAGTATTTT; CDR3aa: CSARIGTDTQYF
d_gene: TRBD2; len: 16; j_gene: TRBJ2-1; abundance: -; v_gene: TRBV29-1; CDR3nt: TGCAGCGTTGAAGGGGTCGGCGGGAGGGGTTACAATGAGCAGTTCTTC; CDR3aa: CSVEGVGGRGYNEQFF
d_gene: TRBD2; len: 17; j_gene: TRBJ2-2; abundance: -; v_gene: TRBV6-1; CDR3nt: TGTGCCAGCAGGATCTCGGTCGGGACTAGTAAGGCCGGGGAGCTGTTTTTT; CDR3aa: CASRISVGTSKAGELFF
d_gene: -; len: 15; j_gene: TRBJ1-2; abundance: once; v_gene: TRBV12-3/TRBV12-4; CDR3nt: TGTGCCAGCAGTTTAACTAGCGGGGCGTGGAATGGCTACACCTTC; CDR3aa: CASSLTSGAWNGYTF
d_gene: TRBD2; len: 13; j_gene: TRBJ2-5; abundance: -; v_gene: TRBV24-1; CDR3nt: TGTGCCACCGACGCGGGAGCCCAAGAGACCCAGTACTTC; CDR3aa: CATDAGAQETQYF
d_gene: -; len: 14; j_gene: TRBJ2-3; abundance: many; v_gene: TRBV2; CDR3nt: TGTGCCAGCACTCCGGCTCCCACCACAGATACGCAGTATTTT; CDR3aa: CASTPAPTTDTQYF
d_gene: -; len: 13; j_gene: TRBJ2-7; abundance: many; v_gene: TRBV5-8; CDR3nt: TGTGCCAGCAGCTTGAGACTGGCTACGGGGCAGTACTTC; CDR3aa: CASSLRLATGQYF
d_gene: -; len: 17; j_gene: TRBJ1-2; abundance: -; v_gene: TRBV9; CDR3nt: TGTGCCAGCAGCCTCCTTCTCGGGGAGGGGGCTAACTATGGCTACACCTTC; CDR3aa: CASSLLLGEGANYGYTF
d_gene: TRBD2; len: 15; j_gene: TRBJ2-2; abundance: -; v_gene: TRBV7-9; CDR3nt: TGTGCCGGCAGCGTCTGGGCGGGAGGACGGGGGGAGCTGTTCTTT; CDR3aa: CAGSVWAGGRGELFF
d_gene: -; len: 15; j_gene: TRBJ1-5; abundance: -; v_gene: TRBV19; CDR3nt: TGTGCCACTAATCGACGGGGAATTGGGGATCAGCCCCAGCATTTT; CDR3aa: CATNRRGIGDQPQHF
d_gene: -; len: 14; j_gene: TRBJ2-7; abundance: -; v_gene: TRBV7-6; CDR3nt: TGTGCCAGCAGCACCACGAAGAACTCATACGAGCAGTACTTC; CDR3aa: CASSTTKNSYEQYF
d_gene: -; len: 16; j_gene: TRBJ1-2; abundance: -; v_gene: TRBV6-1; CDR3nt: TGTGCCAGCAGTGCATCGGCAGAGGGAGACCTCCATGGCTACACCTTC; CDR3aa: CASSASAEGDLHGYTF
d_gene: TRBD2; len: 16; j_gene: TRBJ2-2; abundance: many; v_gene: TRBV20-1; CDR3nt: TGCAGTGCTAGAGACCTTAAGCGGGACGACACCGGGGAGCTGTTTTTT; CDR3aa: CSARDLKRDDTGELFF
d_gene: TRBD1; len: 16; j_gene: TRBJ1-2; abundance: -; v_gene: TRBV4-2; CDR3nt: TGTGCCAGCAGCCCCAAGACGACAGGGGATGATTATGGCTACACCTTC; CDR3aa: CASSPKTTGDDYGYTF
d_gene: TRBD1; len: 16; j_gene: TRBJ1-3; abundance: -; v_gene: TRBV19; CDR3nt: TGTGCCAGTACCCCGGGACAGGGGGCTTATGGAAACACCATATATTTT; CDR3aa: CASTPGQGAYGNTIYF
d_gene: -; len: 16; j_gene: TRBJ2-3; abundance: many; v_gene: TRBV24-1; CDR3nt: TGTGCCACCAGTGCCGCGTACCTCCGAGACACAGATACGCAGTATTTT; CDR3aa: CATSAAYLRDTDTQYF
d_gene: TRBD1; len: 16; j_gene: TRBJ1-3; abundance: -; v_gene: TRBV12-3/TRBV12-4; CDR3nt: TGTGCCAGCAGTTTAGCGGGAGGACAGGGCCTTTACACCGTATATTTT; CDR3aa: CASSLAGGQGLYTVYF
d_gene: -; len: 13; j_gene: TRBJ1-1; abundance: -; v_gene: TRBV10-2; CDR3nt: TGCGCCAGCAGTGAGAGGGGAGGAACTGAAGCTTTCTTT; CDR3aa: CASSERGGTEAFF